Listed below are T cell receptor beta chains from one sample, sequenced in a study of cytomegalovirus exposure and HLA in healthy donors. This table comes from immunoSEQ multiplex PCR, and its TCRdb copy is limited to in-frame clones, with some not included. The sample has roughly 100,000 clones, about 94% seen once. The specimen sequenced was PBMCs. These receptors were collected from a woman aged 18-29 years in good health and CMV-seronegative. Both conserved end residues are part of each CDR3. The D gene is left open where the match is weak. Some rows mark clone size as missing; the rest say once, few, many or name a class of expanded clone.

d_call	cdr3_length	clone_size	j_call	v_call	cdr3_nt	cdr3_aa
TRBD1	16	.	TRBJ1-3	TRBV7-2	TGTGCCAGCAGCTTAACCAGCGGGACAGGGCGAAACACCATATATTTT	CASSLTSGTGRNTIYF
.	12	.	TRBJ1-1	TRBV19	TGTGCCAGTAGGCCAGGGGCGCCTGAAGCTTTCTTT	CASRPGAPEAFF
TRBD1	16	few	TRBJ1-1	TRBV7-9	TGTGCCAGCAGCAGTTCCAGGGGGCGGTGGGACACTGAAGCTTTCTTT	CASSSSRGRWDTEAFF
.	14	.	TRBJ2-1	TRBV30	TGTGCCGTGGCCGGGAGTTCGTTCTACAATGAGCAGTTCTTC	CAVAGSSFYNEQFF
TRBD1	13	once	TRBJ1-1	TRBV18	TGTGCCAGCTCACCCGGACAGGGGGCTGAAGCTTTCTTT	CASSPGQGAEAFF
.	15	.	TRBJ2-2	TRBV28	TGTGCCAGCAGTTCAAATACAGGGCAGGCCGGGGAGCTGTTTTTT	CASSSNTGQAGELFF
.	14	.	TRBJ1-2	TRBV5-6	TGTGCCAGCACCACCGAGGGAGGGGCCTATGGCTACACCTTC	CASTTEGGAYGYTF
TRBD1	14	.	TRBJ2-5	TRBV6-5	TGTGCCAGCAGTTACGACAGGGGATCCGAGACCCAGTACTTC	CASSYDRGSETQYF
.	15	.	TRBJ2-3	TRBV9	TGTGCCAGCAGCGTACTAGATAGTCTGCCTGGCCCGCAGTATTTT	CASSVLDSLPGPQYF
.	17	.	TRBJ2-5	TRBV9	TGTGCCAGCAGCGCCCGGCCCAGGGGGCGGGAGGGAGAGACCCAGTACTTC	CASSARPRGREGETQYF
TRBD2	15	.	TRBJ2-1	TRBV10-3	TGTGCCATCAGTGAAAGCGGGGGGCTCTACAATGAGCAGTTCTTC	CAISESGGLYNEQFF
TRBD1	15	.	TRBJ2-7	TRBV11-2	TGTGCCAGCAGCTCCCAGTGGACAGGGGGCTACGAGCAGTACTTC	CASSSQWTGGYEQYF
TRBD1	13	once	TRBJ2-5	TRBV7-9	TGTGCCAGCAGGCAGGGGGCTGGCGAGACCCAGTACTTC	CASRQGAGETQYF
TRBD1	13	.	TRBJ2-7	TRBV2	TGTGCCAGCAGTCGAGGACAGGGGGTTGAGCAGTACTTC	CASSRGQGVEQYF
TRBD2	16	.	TRBJ2-3	TRBV10-1	TGCGCCAGCAGGGGATCTAGCGGGAGCAGCTCGGATACGCAGTATTTT	CASRGSSGSSSDTQYF
TRBD1	14	.	TRBJ2-7	TRBV30	TGTGCCTGGAGTGACAGGGGGCGCGGAGATAAGCAGTACTTC	CAWSDRGRGDKQYF
TRBD2	16	.	TRBJ2-5	TRBV4-1	TGCGCCAGCAGCCAGACCCCAACTAGCGGCCAAGAGACCCAGTACTTC	CASSQTPTSGQETQYF
.	14	.	TRBJ2-7	TRBV7-9	TGTGCCAGCAGTTTTTATCGACAGGTCGACGAGCAGTACTTC	CASSFYRQVDEQYF
.	13	.	TRBJ1-1	TRBV6-5	TGTGCCAGCAGTGAAGGGGCGGCGGTTGAAGCTTTCTTT	CASSEGAAVEAFF
.	13	few	TRBJ2-5	TRBV6-1	TGTGCCAGCACCAGAGACAGCCAAGAGACCCAGTACTTC	CASTRDSQETQYF
.	15	.	TRBJ2-2	TRBV5-4	TGTGCCAGCAGCCAGACAGCTCTGAACACCGGGGAGCTGTTTTTT	CASSQTALNTGELFF
.	17	.	TRBJ1-3	TRBV15	TGTGCCACCAGCAGAGATTTGTCAGGGGCCTCTGGAAACACCATATATTTT	CATSRDLSGASGNTIYF
TRBD2	15	.	TRBJ2-7	TRBV4-1	TGCGCCAGCAGCCAAGATACGGGAGGGCTATACGAGCAGTACTTC	CASSQDTGGLYEQYF
.	15	.	TRBJ2-5	TRBV4-1	TGCGCCAGCAGCCACCCCGGGACTTTTCAAGAGACCCAGTACTTC	CASSHPGTFQETQYF
.	15	.	TRBJ1-6	TRBV11-2	TGTGCCAGCAGTCTAGGTGGCAGTATAGGTTCACCCCTCCACTTT	CASSLGGSIGSPLHF
.	13	.	TRBJ2-3	TRBV10-3	TGTGCCATCAGACTGCCCGCCACAGATACGCAGTATTTT	CAIRLPATDTQYF
TRBD1	15	.	TRBJ1-1	TRBV27	TGTGCCAGCAGTAGGTGGTTGGAGGGGGCGACTGAAGCTTTCTTT	CASSRWLEGATEAFF
TRBD1	14	.	TRBJ1-2	TRBV18	TGTGCCAGCTCCCGGACAGGGGGTGACTATGGCTACACCTTC	CASSRTGGDYGYTF